These 21 T cell receptor beta chains were all obtained from the same sample, sequenced in a study of T cells after yellow fever vaccination. TCRdb re-called the 5' RACE reads with MiXCR, one entry per CDR3 protein. This repertoire shows roughly 310,000 distinct CDR3 sequences, around 4% found once; its top ten account for about a quarter. The specimen was PBMCs, collected on the day of the yellow fever booster vaccination. The receptor set was obtained from a man between 18 and 35 years old who received the YFV17D yellow fever vaccine.

This clonotype showed up many times. The CDR3 sequence: CASSYSPPGRPPRDEQFF. For the CDR3, the DNA is TGTGCCAGCAGTTACTCACCGCCGGGCCGCCCGCCCAGAGATGAGCAGTTCTTC. The chain combines TRBV6-5 with TRBJ2-1, with D uncertain. The CDR3 runs to 18 residues. The germline CDR1 and CDR2 sequences are MNHEY and SVGAGI. Trimming took off 0 bases at V and 8 bases at J, with 23 bases between the two ends.

V is TRBV5-1 and J is TRBJ2-2, with TRBD2 as a possible D gene (6 bases). V was trimmed by 0 bases and J by 4 bases, leaving 19 bases between them. There are 18 residues in the CDR3. Germline V gives CDR1 SGHRS, CDR2 YFSETQ. The DNA of the CDR3 is TGCGCCAGCAGCTTGGATCTCCCGCTCGCGGGGTTCACCGGGGAGCTGTTTTTT. Its translation is CASSLDLPLAGFTGELFF. Looking up the rest from reference TRBV5-1 and TRBJ2-2 gives the full variable domain: KAGVTQTPRYLIKTRGQQVTLSCSPISGHRSVSWYQQTPGQGLQFLFEYFSETQRNKGNFPGRFSGRQFSNSRSEMNVSTLELGDSALYLCASSLDLPLAGFTGELFFGEGSRLTVL.

This clonotype occurred many times. The gene calls are TRBV4-2 and TRBJ2-1; D unresolved. Trimming stripped 0 bases from V and 3 bases from J, with 12 bases between. Germline lookup yields CDR1 LGHNA and CDR2 YNFKEQ. This CDR3 contains 16 residues. DNA for the CDR3: TGTGCCAGCAGCCAAGAAAGTTCCCGTCGCTACAATGAGCAGTTCTTC. This translates into CASSQESSRRYNEQFF.

The chain couples TRBV7-2 to TRBJ1-2; weak D call: TRBD1 (6 bases). CDR1 is SGHTA, CDR2 FQGNSA, per germline. The CDR3 consists of 14 residues. The V gene lost 0 bases and the J gene lost 4 bases, with 9 bases spanning the gap. In DNA form, the CDR3 reads TGTGCCAGCAGCTTAGCCGGCAGGGGCTATGGCTACACCTTC. Translating it yields CASSLAGRGYGYTF.

This clonotype has more than one count but fewer than ten. The rearrangement links TRBV30 to TRBJ2-1; D not certain. Germline CDR1 is GTSNPN and CDR2 is SVGIG (reference sequence). Trimming removed 3 bases at V and 4 bases at J, with 4 bases between. The CDR3 has 11 amino acids. As DNA, the CDR3 is TGTGCCTGGAGCGGGTACAATGAGCAGTTCTTC. Its protein product is CAWSGYNEQFF.

J is TRBJ1-5 and V is TRBV4-1; D uncertain. Deletions cut 3 bases from V and 5 bases from J, with 5 bases between. The germline V gene encodes CDR1 MGHRA and CDR2 YSYEKL. This CDR3 is built from 12 residues. The CDR3: CASSQQDQPQHF. The CDR3 DNA reads as TGCGCCAGCAGCCAGCAAGATCAGCCCCAGCATTTT.

This chain uses TRBV20-1 with TRBJ1-2; a possible D gene is TRBD1 (6 bases). Trimming left V 1 base short and J 2 bases short, with 8 bases between. The CDR3 totals 13 residues. Germline CDR1 reads DFQATT; CDR2 reads SNEGSKA (reference sequence). Here the CDR3 DNA reads TGCAGTGCTAGAGGGGGGGCGAACTATGGCTACACCTTC. It is translated as CSARGGANYGYTF.

This clonotype was counted at least ten times. This sequence joins TRBV7-2 and TRBJ1-3; D is possibly TRBD1 (5 bases). Germline V CDR1 and CDR2: SGHTA, FQGNSA. The length of the CDR3 is 16 residues. Between the trimmed V and J ends, which lost 3 bases and 0 bases, there was a span of 12 bases. The CDR3: CASSFSWGSSGNTIYF. CDR3 nucleotide sequence: TGTGCCAGCAGCTTTAGCTGGGGCAGCTCTGGAAACACCATATATTTT. Full variable domain (outside the CDR3, taken from reference TRBV7-2 and TRBJ1-3): GAGVSQSPSNKVTEKGKDVELRCDPISGHTALYWYRQSLGQGLEFLIYFQGNSAPDKSGLPSDRFSAERTGGSVSTLTIQRTQQEDSAVYLCASSFSWGSSGNTIYFGEGSWLTVV.

This clonotype turned up a few times. V usage is TRBV13 and J usage is TRBJ1-1; no clear D gene. V dropped 5 bases and J dropped 1 base, with 11 bases sitting between them. This CDR3 spans 14 amino acids. Germline V gene sequence: CDR1 PRHDT, CDR2 FYEKMQ (reference sequence). The CDR3 loop reads CASSQGRANTEAFF. The CDR3 DNA reads as TGTGCCAGCAGCCAAGGGCGCGCGAACACTGAAGCTTTCTTT. Full variable domain (remainder filled in from reference TRBV13 and TRBJ1-1): AAGVIQSPRHLIKEKRETATLKCYPIPRHDTVYWYQQGPGQDPQFLISFYEKMQSDKGSIPDRFSAQQFSDYHSELNMSSLELGDSALYFCASSQGRANTEAFFGQGTRLTVV.

This clonotype was counted ten times or more. This chain links TRBV3-1 with TRBJ2-5; possible D gene TRBD1, 6 bases. Trimming cost V 6 bases and J 1 base, with 12 bases left between them. Germline CDR1 reads LGHDT; CDR2 reads YNNKEL (reference sequence). This CDR3 has 14 amino acids. CDR3 in amino acids: CASRQQGFQETQYF. The CDR3 region has the DNA TGTGCCAGCAGACAACAGGGTTTCCAAGAGACCCAGTACTTC.

This clonotype was observed at least ten times. V usage is TRBV12-3 or TRBV12-4 and J usage is TRBJ1-1; D gene ambiguous. CDR3 length: 13 amino acids. V was pared by 5 bases and J by 5 bases, with 12 bases between. The CDR3 sequence is CASSPNRHTEAFF. CDR3 nucleotide sequence: TGTGCCAGCAGTCCCAATCGGCATACTGAAGCTTTCTTT.

This clonotype has more than one count but fewer than ten. The CDR3 protein is CASSIGRTEGEKLFF. The CDR3, as DNA: TGTGCCAGCAGCATTGGACGGACCGAAGGGGAAAAACTGTTTTTT. This rearrangement joins TRBV5-4 to TRBJ1-4; D unclear. Per the germline V gene, CDR1 is SGHNT and CDR2 is YYREEE (reference sequence). The CDR3 totals 15 residues. V was cut by 4 bases and J by 8 bases, with 18 bases left in between.

This clonotype has a count of ten or more. The rearrangement joins TRBV12-3 or TRBV12-4 to TRBJ1-4; TRBD1 aligns across 8 bases. V shed 8 bases, J shed 7 bases, and the junction held 9 bases outside the gene matches. The CDR3 spans 14 residues. CDR3 in DNA: TGTGCCAGCCGTTGGTCAGGGGGCGGTGAAAAACTGTTTTTT. This gives the protein CASRWSGGGEKLFF.

This clonotype was recorded at least ten times. This chain links TRBV20-1 with TRBJ2-5; 7 bases map to TRBD1. The CDR3 consists of 15 residues. Trimming cost V 6 bases and J 0 bases; bases outside gene matches: 10. From germline, CDR1 is DFQATT and CDR2 SNEGSKA (reference sequence). The CDR3 sequence: CSASGQAENQETQYF. As DNA, the CDR3 is TGCAGTGCGAGTGGACAGGCAGAAAACCAAGAGACCCAGTACTTC.

The rearrangement links TRBV4-1 to TRBJ2-3; 16 bases agree with TRBD2. V dropped 4 bases and J dropped 7; count of bases not matched to a gene: 5. CDR3 length: 16 residues. Germline CDR1 MGHRA, CDR2 YSYEKL. The CDR3 protein is CASSRGTSGGAYTQYF. The DNA of the CDR3 is TGCGCCAGCAGCCGAGGGACTAGCGGGGGGGCCTATACGCAGTATTTT.

This clonotype was counted at least ten times. This chain links TRBV24-1 with TRBJ2-5; tentatively, D is TRBD1 or TRBD2 (5 bases each). This CDR3 has 13 amino acids. Trimming pared 10 bases from V and 2 bases from J, leaving 13 bases between. The germline V gene has CDR1 KGHDR and CDR2 SFDVKD. CDR3 sequence reads: CATGVGKQETQYF. For the CDR3, the DNA is TGTGCCACGGGGGTTGGGAAGCAAGAGACCCAGTACTTC.

This clonotype turned up a few times. CDR3 region: CASSPWTSGGNEQFF. The CDR3 bases are TGTGCCAGCAGCCCCTGGACTAGCGGGGGGAATGAGCAGTTCTTC. This chain joins TRBV11-2 and TRBJ2-1, with 14 nucleotides matching TRBD2. V lost 5 bases to trimming and J lost 7 bases; unmatched junction nucleotides: 4. In germline, CDR1 is SGHAT, CDR2 FQNNGV. The CDR3 is made up of 15 amino acids.

Only a few counts were recorded for this clonotype. V gene TRBV5-1 combines with J gene TRBJ2-5, with D hard to call. The germline V and J ends were trimmed by 0 bases and 7 bases, with 7 bases remaining between them. Per germline, CDR1 SGHRS and CDR2 YFSETQ. The CDR3 sequence is 12 residues long. The CDR3 reads CASSLALGTQYF. The CDR3, as DNA: TGCGCCAGCAGCTTGGCGCTGGGGACCCAGTACTTC.

This clonotype turned up a few times. The gene calls are TRBV20-1 and TRBJ2-5, with 9 bases aligning to TRBD1. With V trimmed by 5 bases and J by 5 bases, 12 bases remained unmatched. Germline V lookup: CDR1 DFQATT, CDR2 SNEGSKA (reference sequence). This CDR3 has 15 residues. The CDR3 DNA sequence: TGCAGTGCTTTTAATTCAGGACAGGGGCAGGAGACCCAGTACTTC. This encodes CSAFNSGQGQETQYF.

This clonotype has ten or more counts. The chain couples TRBV5-1 to TRBJ1-2, with 12 positions matching TRBD1. Trimming at V came to 3 bases and at J to 8 bases, leaving 11 bases not matched to a gene. Germline V gene sequence: CDR1 SGHRS, CDR2 YFSETQ. CDR3 length: 16 amino acids. The CDR3 protein is CASSSGQGAPLGGYTF. CDR3 DNA: TGCGCCAGCAGCTCGGGACAGGGGGCGCCTTTGGGCGGCTACACCTTC.

This clonotype came up many times. The rearrangement links TRBV5-1 to TRBJ2-4; D gene uncertain. CDR1 is SGHRS, CDR2 YFSETQ, per germline. This CDR3 contains 16 residues. Trimming removed 2 bases at V and 0 bases at J, with 12 bases between. CDR3 DNA: TGCGCCAGCAGCTTCTCGACGGATCTAGCCAAAAACATTCAGTACTTC. It encodes CASSFSTDLAKNIQYF.